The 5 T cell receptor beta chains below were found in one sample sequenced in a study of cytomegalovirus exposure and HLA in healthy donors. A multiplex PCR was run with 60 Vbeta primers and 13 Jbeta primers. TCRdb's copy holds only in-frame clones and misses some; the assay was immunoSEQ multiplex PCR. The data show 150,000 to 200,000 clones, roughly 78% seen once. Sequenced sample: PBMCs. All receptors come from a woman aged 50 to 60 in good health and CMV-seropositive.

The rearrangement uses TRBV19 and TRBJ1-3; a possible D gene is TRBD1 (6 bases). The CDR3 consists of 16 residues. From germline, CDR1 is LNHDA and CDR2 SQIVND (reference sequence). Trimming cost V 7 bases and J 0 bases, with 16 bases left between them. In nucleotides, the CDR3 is TGTGCCAGTACCGCCGGACAGTGGAACTCTGGAAACACCATATATTTT. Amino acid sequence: CASTAGQWNSGNTIYF.

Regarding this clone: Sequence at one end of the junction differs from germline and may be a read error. CDR3 protein: CASRYLGEGKSSGYTF. The DNA of the CDR3 is TGTGCCAGCCGATATCTCGGGGAAGGGAAGAGTAGTGGCTACACCTTT. The rearrangement uses TRBV27 and TRBJ1-2; unclear D gene. Germline loops: CDR1 MNHEY, CDR2 SMNVEV (reference sequence). This CDR3 contains 16 residues.

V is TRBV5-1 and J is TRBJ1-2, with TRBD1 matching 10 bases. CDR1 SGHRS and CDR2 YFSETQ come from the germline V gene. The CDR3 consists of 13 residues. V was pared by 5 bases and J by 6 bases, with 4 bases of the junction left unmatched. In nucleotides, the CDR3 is TGCGCCAGCAGTCGAGGGACAGGGGATGGCTACACCTTC. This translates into CASSRGTGDGYTF.

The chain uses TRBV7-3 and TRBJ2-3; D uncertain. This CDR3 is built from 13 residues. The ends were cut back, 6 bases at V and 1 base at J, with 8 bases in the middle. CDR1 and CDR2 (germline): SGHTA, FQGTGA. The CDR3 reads CASSPQGTDTQYF. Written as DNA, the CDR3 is TGTGCCAGCAGTCCCCAGGGCACAGATACGCAGTATTTT.

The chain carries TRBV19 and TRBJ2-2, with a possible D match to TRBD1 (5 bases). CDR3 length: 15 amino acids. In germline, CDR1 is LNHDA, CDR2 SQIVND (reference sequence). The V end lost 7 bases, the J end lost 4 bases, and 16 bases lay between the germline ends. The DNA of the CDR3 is TGTGCCAGTATGGGTGGGGCGCCGGGCACCGGGGAGCTGTTTTTT. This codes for CASMGGAPGTGELFF.